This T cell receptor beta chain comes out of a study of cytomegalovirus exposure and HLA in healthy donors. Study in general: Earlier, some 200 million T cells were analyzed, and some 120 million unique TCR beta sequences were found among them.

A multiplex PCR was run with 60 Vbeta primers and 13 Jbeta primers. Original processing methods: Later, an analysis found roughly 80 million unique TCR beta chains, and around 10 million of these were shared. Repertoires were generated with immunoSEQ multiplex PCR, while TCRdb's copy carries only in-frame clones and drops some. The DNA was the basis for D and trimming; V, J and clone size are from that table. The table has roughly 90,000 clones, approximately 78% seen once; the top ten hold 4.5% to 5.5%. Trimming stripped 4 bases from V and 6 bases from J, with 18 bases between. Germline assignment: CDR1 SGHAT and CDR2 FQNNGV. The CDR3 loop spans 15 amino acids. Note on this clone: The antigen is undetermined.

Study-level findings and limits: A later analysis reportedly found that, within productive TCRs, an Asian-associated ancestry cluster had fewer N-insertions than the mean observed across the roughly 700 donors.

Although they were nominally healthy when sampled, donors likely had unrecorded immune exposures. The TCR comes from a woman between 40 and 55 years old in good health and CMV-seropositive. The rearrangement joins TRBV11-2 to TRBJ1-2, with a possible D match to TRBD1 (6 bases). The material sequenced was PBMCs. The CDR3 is CASSSNKDRRNGYTF. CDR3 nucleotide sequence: TGTGCCAGCAGCTCGAACAAGGACAGACGAAATGGCTACACCTTC.